What follows is one T cell receptor (beta chain) and its context. This clone's antigen is unknown. Base quality data are lacking; no much larger clone is found one base away. CDR3 length: 13 amino acids, cysteine to phenylalanine. The CDR3 DNA has 39 bases and is translated from base 1. The germline V gene gives CDR1 as LGHNA and CDR2 as YSLEER. V gives up 2 bases and J gives up 4 bases, and the segment between their germline ends measures 8 bases. Each donor gave one peripheral blood draw, roughly 0.12 L on average, collected into heparinised tubes. Naive, central memory, regulatory and stem cell-like memory CD4+ T cells were sorted on a BD FACSAria II using a panel including CD45RO, CCR7, CD25, CD127, CD95 and CD27. A purity above 95% was achieved for all sorted populations. Right away, PBMCs were isolated by Lymphoprep density gradient centrifugation and were stained directly, with no culture step. So that batch effects would be minimized, each experiment stained and sorted samples in pairs, pairing one healthy donor with one patient.

The entire isolated RNA was reverse transcribed using the High Capacity cDNA Reverse Transcription Kit, and thus expressed TCRB transcripts were sequenced. Naive, central memory and regulatory T cell samples underwent deep immunoSEQ sequencing, averaging roughly 3.3 million total reads per sample. After sorted cells were lysed in RLT buffer, RNA was extracted with DNase-treated RNeasy Micro or Mini kits, with the choice depending on cell number. Each cell subset was processed on its own to prevent cross-contamination, while patient and healthy donor samples were processed together. TCRB sequences were amplified from cDNA with the immunoSEQ multiplex PCR, producing 87-bp fragments spanning the CDR3 region. Amplicons were sequenced on the Illumina HiSeq platform. As for the original processing: PCR bias was corrected computationally using synthetic template baselines, and reads within Hamming distance 2 were collapsed, with unmergeable singletons discarded. By aligning reads against IMGT, V, D and J genes, CDR3 length, and insertions or deletions at six rearrangement sites were assigned. Within each subset, clonotype counts were normalized to sorted cell number, and only after that were true diversity and Gini coefficients computed with the tcR R package. The overlap coefficient, calculated on TCRB nucleotide sequences, was used to measure repertoire sharing. Out-of-frame TCRB sequences from naive cells were analyzed to stand in for the pre-selection repertoire. This immuneACCESS table, as held by TCRdb, lists in-frame sequences with V and J called but not all clones. Of the missing ones, under half trace to an unresolved V gene in checked studies; the others have no known cause. V and J calls and clone size are as listed in that table; D and trimming were resolved from the DNA. This sample is represented by around 650,000 clones; 12% of them were singletons. Roughly 0.12% of the sample rests with the top ten.

The data originate from a study of beta chain features in type 1 diabetes (dated by TCRdb to the late 2010s). With regard to the full study: No differences in mean age, gender distribution, total cell number or subset yield were found between patients and healthy donors. Across all samples, some 110,000,000 sorted cells were examined, and cell number per subset correlated strongly with RNA yield. The study compared TCRB repertoires of sorted circulating CD4+ T cell subsets between recently diagnosed type 1 diabetes patients and matched healthy donors. Regulatory and stem cell-like memory subsets were obtained from only 8 patients and roughly eight healthy donors, while naive and central memory subsets were obtained from all 30 or so donors.

Findings and caveats that apply to the study as a whole: Because cDNA rather than genomic DNA was sequenced, highly expressing activated cells could have been over-represented, although no difference in activation and CD3 levels was found between groups. Type 1 diabetes patients showed a moderate but significant shortening of TCRB CDR3 length in all four CD4+ subsets. Naive, central memory and regulatory TCRB repertoires appeared more similar among patients than among healthy donors. Shorter templates might be favored by PCR, yet because patient and control samples were amplified and corrected together, any such skew would affect both groups equally. Fewer insertions and more nucleotide deletions at VDJ recombination sites were observed in patients with type 1 diabetes, implying thymic rearrangement abnormalities. Only small numbers of individuals were included in the HLA sub-analyses, which left unresolved whether HLA type had any influence on TCRB rearrangement.

This sequence uses TRBV4-3 and TRBJ1-1; no D segment can be confidently identified. The specimen sequenced was naive CD4+ T cells from blood. The cell subset or site label on this specimen signifies: true naive CD4+ T cells. The origin of this receptor is a man between 25 and 39 years old with type 1 diabetes. The CDR3 here reads CASSQSRVTEAFF. The DNA sequence is as follows: TGCGCCAGCAGCCAATCTAGGGTCACTGAAGCTTTCTTT.